This is a list of T cell receptor beta chains from one sample in a study of identical twins. TCRdb analysed the 5' RACE reads with MiXCR anew, one entry per CDR3 protein. The data hold 400,000 to 550,000 distinct CDR3 sequences, with 22% observed a single time. These data also formed part of another study, on T cells expressing NK-cell markers.

Sequenced: CD4+ T cells sorted from blood. Every receptor here comes from a woman aged 18-30 years in good health. Both conserved end residues are part of each CDR3. D genes are given only for firm matches. Not every row has a clone size; where given, it reads once, few, many or a size class.

clone_size: few; d_call: TRBD2; j_call: TRBJ2-3; v_call: TRBV20-1; cdr3_aa: CSADKAAGGTDTQYF; cdr3_nt: TGCAGTGCGGACAAGGCGGCGGGGGGGACAGATACGCAGTATTTT
clone_size: many; d_call: -; j_call: TRBJ1-2; v_call: TRBV3-1; cdr3_aa: CASSQGRTYGYTF; cdr3_nt: TGTGCCAGCAGCCAAGGACGGACCTATGGCTACACCTTC
clone_size: -; d_call: -; j_call: TRBJ2-1; v_call: TRBV12-3/TRBV12-4; cdr3_aa: CASSIGSYNEQFF; cdr3_nt: TGTGCCAGCAGTATCGGCTCCTACAATGAGCAGTTCTTC
clone_size: -; d_call: TRBD1; j_call: TRBJ2-2; v_call: TRBV5-4; cdr3_aa: CASSLAPGQGNTGELFF; cdr3_nt: TGTGCCAGCAGCTTGGCCCCGGGACAGGGAAACACCGGGGAGCTGTTTTTT
clone_size: few; d_call: TRBD2; j_call: TRBJ2-1; v_call: TRBV12-3/TRBV12-4; cdr3_aa: CASSVTSGRRIF; cdr3_nt: TGTGCCAGCAGTGTTACTAGCGGACGCAGGATCTTC
clone_size: few; d_call: -; j_call: TRBJ2-1; v_call: TRBV7-2; cdr3_aa: CASSLARSYNEQFF; cdr3_nt: TGTGCCAGCAGCTTAGCTCGCTCCTACAATGAGCAGTTCTTC
clone_size: few; d_call: -; j_call: TRBJ2-2; v_call: TRBV3-1; cdr3_aa: CASSRIRDGELFF; cdr3_nt: TGTGCCAGCAGCCGGATCAGAGACGGGGAGCTGTTTTTT
clone_size: few; d_call: TRBD1; j_call: TRBJ1-2; v_call: TRBV7-9; cdr3_aa: CASSLARGQDLVTF; cdr3_nt: TGTGCCAGCAGCTTAGCCCGGGGACAGGACCTAGTCACCTTC
clone_size: -; d_call: -; j_call: TRBJ2-7; v_call: TRBV6-1; cdr3_aa: CASSEGSPYEQYF; cdr3_nt: TGTGCCAGCAGTGAGGGCAGCCCCTACGAGCAGTACTTC
clone_size: -; d_call: -; j_call: TRBJ2-5; v_call: TRBV10-1; cdr3_aa: CASSLQGWKTQYF; cdr3_nt: TGCGCCAGCAGTTTGCAGGGTTGGAAGACCCAGTACTTC
clone_size: few; d_call: -; j_call: TRBJ2-7; v_call: TRBV4-1; cdr3_aa: CASSQDRGREQYF; cdr3_nt: TGCGCCAGCAGCCAAGACAGGGGACGCGAGCAGTACTTC
clone_size: many; d_call: TRBD2; j_call: TRBJ2-7; v_call: TRBV12-3/TRBV12-4; cdr3_aa: CASSPGTSGRRYEQYF; cdr3_nt: TGTGCCAGCAGTCCAGGGACTAGCGGGAGGAGGTACGAGCAGTACTTC
clone_size: -; d_call: TRBD2; j_call: TRBJ2-1; v_call: TRBV12-3/TRBV12-4; cdr3_aa: CASSLDQGGEQFF; cdr3_nt: TGTGCCAGCAGTTTAGATCAGGGAGGGGAGCAGTTCTTC
clone_size: -; d_call: -; j_call: TRBJ2-2; v_call: TRBV5-1; cdr3_aa: CASSLVMATGELFF; cdr3_nt: TGCGCCAGCAGCTTGGTGATGGCCACCGGGGAGCTGTTTTTT
clone_size: few; d_call: TRBD1; j_call: TRBJ1-1; v_call: TRBV3-1; cdr3_aa: CASSLAGGAMNTEAFF; cdr3_nt: TGTGCCAGCAGCCTAGCAGGGGGGGCCATGAACACTGAAGCTTTCTTT
clone_size: -; d_call: -; j_call: TRBJ2-6; v_call: TRBV7-8; cdr3_aa: CASSLARVPSSNVLTF; cdr3_nt: TGTGCCAGCAGCTTAGCCAGGGTGCCCTCATCCAACGTCCTGACTTTC
clone_size: -; d_call: -; j_call: TRBJ2-1; v_call: TRBV9; cdr3_aa: CASSVAGHNEQFF; cdr3_nt: TGTGCCAGCAGCGTAGCTGGGCACAATGAGCAGTTCTTC
clone_size: -; d_call: -; j_call: TRBJ2-1; v_call: TRBV5-1; cdr3_aa: CASSYGGQSYSEQFF; cdr3_nt: TGCGCCAGCAGCTACGGGGGACAGTCCTACAGTGAGCAGTTCTTC
clone_size: few; d_call: TRBD1; j_call: TRBJ2-7; v_call: TRBV20-1; cdr3_aa: CSASTIRDRGSEQYF; cdr3_nt: TGCAGTGCTAGTACTATCCGGGACAGGGGCTCCGAGCAGTACTTC
clone_size: -; d_call: TRBD1; j_call: TRBJ1-1; v_call: TRBV2; cdr3_aa: CASRERDSEAFF; cdr3_nt: TGTGCCAGCAGGGAAAGGGACAGTGAAGCTTTCTTT
clone_size: -; d_call: -; j_call: TRBJ1-1; v_call: TRBV10-2; cdr3_aa: CASGQGEDTEAFF; cdr3_nt: TGCGCCAGCGGTCAAGGGGAAGACACTGAAGCTTTCTTT
clone_size: -; d_call: -; j_call: TRBJ2-7; v_call: TRBV20-1; cdr3_aa: CSAWQGSSYEQYF; cdr3_nt: TGCAGTGCTTGGCAGGGATCCTCCTACGAGCAGTACTTC